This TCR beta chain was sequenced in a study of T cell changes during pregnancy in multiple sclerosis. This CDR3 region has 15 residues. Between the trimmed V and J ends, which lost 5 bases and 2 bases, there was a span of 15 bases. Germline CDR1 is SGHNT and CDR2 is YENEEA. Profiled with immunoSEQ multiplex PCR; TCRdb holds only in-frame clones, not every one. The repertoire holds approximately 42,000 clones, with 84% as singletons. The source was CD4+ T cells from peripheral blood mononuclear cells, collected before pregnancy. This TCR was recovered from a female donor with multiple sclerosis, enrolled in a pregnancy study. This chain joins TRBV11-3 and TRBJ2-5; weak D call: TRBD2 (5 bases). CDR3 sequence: CASSPGGPVQETQYF. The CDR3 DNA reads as TGTGCCAGCAGCCCCGGCGGGCCGGTGCAAGAGACCCAGTACTTC.